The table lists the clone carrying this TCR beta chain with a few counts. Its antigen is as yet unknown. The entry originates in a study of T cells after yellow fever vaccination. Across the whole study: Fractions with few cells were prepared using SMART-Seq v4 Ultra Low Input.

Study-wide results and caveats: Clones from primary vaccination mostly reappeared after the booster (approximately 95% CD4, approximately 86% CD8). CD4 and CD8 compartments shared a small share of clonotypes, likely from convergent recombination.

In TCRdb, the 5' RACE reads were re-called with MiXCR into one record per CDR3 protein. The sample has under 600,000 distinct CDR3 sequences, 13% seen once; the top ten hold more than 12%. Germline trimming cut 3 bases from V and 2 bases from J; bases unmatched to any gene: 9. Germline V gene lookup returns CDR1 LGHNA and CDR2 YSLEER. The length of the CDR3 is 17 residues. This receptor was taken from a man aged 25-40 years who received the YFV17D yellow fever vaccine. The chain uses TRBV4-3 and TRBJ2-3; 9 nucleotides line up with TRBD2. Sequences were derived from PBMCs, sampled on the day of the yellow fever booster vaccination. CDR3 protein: CASSQAPLAGNTDTQYF. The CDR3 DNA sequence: TGCGCCAGCAGCCAGGCGCCACTAGCGGGTAACACAGATACGCAGTATTTT.